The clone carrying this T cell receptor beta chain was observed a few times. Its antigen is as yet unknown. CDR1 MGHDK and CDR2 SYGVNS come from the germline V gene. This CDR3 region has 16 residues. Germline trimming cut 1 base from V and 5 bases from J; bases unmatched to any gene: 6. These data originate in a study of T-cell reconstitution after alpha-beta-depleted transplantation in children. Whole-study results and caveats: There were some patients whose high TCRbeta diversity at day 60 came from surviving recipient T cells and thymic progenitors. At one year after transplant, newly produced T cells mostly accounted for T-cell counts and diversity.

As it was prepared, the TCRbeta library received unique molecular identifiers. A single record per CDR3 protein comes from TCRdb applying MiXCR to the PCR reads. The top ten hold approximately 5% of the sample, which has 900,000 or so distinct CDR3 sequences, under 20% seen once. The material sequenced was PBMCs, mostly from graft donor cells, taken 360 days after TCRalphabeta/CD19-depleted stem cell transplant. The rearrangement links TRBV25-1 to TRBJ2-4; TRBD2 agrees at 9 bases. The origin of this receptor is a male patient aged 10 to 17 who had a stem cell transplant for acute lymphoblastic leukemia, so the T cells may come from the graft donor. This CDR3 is CASSEWASGKENIQYF. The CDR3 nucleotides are TGTGCCAGCAGTGAATGGGCTAGCGGGAAGGAAAACATTCAGTACTTC.